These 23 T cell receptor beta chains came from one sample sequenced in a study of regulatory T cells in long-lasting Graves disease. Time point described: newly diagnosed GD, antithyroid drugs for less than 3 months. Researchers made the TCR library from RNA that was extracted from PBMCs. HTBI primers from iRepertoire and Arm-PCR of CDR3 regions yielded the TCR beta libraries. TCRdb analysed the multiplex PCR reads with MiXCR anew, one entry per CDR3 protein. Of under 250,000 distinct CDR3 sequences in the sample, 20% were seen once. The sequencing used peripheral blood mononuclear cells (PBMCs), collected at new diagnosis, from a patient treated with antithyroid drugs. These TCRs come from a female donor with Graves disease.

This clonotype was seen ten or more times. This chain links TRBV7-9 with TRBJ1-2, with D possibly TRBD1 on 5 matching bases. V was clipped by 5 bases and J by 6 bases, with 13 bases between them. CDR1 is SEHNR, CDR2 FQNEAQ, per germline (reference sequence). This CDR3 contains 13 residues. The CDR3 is CASSPGTAHGYTF. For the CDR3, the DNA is TGTGCCAGCAGCCCCGGGACGGCCCATGGCTACACCTTC.

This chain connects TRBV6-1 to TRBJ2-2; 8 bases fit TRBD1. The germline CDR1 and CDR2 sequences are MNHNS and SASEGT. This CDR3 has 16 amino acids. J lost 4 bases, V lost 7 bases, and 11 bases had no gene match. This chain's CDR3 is CASTRQGIKGTGELFF. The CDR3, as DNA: TGTGCCAGCACCCGACAGGGGATAAAGGGCACCGGGGAGCTGTTTTTT.

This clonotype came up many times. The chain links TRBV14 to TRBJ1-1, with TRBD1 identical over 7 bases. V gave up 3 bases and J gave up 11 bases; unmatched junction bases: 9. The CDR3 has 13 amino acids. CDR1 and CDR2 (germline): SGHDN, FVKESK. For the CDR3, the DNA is TGTGCCAGCAGCCACGGACAGGCCACCGTTGCTTTCTTT. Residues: CASSHGQATVAFF.

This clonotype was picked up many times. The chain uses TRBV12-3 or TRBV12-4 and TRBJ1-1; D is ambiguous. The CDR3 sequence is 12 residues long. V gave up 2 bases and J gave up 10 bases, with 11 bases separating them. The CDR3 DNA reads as TGTGCCAGCAGTTTACCACCTGCCATAGCTTTCTTT. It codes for CASSLPPAIAFF.

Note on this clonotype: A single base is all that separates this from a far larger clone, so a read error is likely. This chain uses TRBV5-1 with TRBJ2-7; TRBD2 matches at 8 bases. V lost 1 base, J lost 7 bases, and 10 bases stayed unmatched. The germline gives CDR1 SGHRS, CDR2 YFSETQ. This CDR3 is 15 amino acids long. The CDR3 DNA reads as TGCGCCAGCAGCTTGATGTCGGGAGGGTACAATGAGCAGTACTTC. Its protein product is CASSLMSGGYNEQYF.

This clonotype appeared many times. This CDR3 is CASKTSGGATGELFF. The CDR3 coding sequence is TGTGCCAGCAAGACTAGCGGGGGGGCCACCGGGGAGCTGTTTTTT. This chain links TRBV6-1 with TRBJ2-2; 14 bases agree with TRBD2. The CDR3 is 15 residues long. The germline CDR1 and CDR2 sequences are MNHNS and SASEGT. The trim removed 7 bases at V and 4 bases at J, leaving 2 bases unmatched.

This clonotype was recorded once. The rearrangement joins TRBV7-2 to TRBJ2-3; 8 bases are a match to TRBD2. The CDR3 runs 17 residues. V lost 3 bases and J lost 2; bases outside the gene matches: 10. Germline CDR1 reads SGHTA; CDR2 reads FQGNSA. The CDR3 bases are TGTGCCAGCAGCTTGACGGGAGGGCCAGAATTCACAGATACGCAGTATTTT. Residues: CASSLTGGPEFTDTQYF.

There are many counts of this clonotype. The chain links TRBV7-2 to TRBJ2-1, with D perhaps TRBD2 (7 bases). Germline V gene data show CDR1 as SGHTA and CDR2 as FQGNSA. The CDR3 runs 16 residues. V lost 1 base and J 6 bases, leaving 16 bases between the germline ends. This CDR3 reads CASSLVRGGVGNEQFF. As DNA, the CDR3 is TGTGCCAGCAGCTTAGTAAGGGGGGGGGTTGGCAATGAGCAGTTCTTC. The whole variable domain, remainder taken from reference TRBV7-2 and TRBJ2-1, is GAGVSQSPSNKVTEKGKDVELRCDPISGHTALYWYRQSLGQGLEFLIYFQGNSAPDKSGLPSDRFSAERTGGSVSTLTIQRTQQEDSAVYLCASSLVRGGVGNEQFFGPGTRLTVL.

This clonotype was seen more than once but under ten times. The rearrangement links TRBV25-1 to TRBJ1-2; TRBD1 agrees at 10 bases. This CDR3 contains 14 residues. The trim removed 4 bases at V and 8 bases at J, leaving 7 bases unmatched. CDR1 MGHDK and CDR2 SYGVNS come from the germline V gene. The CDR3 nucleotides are TGTGCCAGCAGTGTCTCGGGACAGGGGCACGGCTACACCTTC. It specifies CASSVSGQGHGYTF.

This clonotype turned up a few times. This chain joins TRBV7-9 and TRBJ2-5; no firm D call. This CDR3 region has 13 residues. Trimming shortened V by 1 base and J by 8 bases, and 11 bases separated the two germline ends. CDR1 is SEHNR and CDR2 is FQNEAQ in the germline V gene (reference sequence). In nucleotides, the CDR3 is TGTGCCAGCAGCTTAGGAGTTTCCCCCACCCAGTACTTC. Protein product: CASSLGVSPTQYF.

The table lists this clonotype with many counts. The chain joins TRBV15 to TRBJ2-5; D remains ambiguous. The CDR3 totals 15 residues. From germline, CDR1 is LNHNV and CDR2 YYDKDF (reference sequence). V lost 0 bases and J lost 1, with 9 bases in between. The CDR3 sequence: CATSRDRAPQETQYF. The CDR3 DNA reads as TGTGCCACCAGCAGAGATCGGGCACCCCAAGAGACCCAGTACTTC.

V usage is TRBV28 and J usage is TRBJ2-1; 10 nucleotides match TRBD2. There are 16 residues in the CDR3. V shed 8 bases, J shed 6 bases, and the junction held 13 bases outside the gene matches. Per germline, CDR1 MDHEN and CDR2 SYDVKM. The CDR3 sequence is CASSLKQGLASNEQFF. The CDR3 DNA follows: TGTGCCAGCTCCCTCAAGCAGGGACTAGCGTCCAATGAGCAGTTCTTC. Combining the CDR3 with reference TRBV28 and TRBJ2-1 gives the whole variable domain DVKVTQSSRYLVKRTGEKVFLECVQDMDHENMFWYRQDPGLGLRLIYFSYDVKMKEKGDIPEGYSVSREKKERFSLILESASTNQTSMYLCASSLKQGLASNEQFFGPGTRLTVL.

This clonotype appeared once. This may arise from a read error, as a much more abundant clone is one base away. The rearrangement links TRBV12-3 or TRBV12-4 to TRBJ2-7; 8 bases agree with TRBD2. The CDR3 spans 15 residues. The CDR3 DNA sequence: TGTGCCGGCAGGCCACTATCGGGAGGGCGATACGAGCAGTACTTC. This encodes CAGRPLSGGRYEQYF.

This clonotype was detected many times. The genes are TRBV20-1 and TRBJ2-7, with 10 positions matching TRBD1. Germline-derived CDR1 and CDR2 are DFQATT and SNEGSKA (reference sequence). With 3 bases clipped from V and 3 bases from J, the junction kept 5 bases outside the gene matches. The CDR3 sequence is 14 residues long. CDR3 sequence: CSASRGTGVYEQYF. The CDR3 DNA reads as TGCAGTGCTAGCAGGGGGACAGGGGTCTACGAGCAGTACTTC.

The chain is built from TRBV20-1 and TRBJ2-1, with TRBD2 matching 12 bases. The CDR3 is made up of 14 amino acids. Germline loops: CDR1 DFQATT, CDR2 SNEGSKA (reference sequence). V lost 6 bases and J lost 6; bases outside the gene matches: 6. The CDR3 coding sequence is TGCAGTGCCCGGACTAGCGGGGTTCGCAATGAGCAGTTCTTC. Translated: CSARTSGVRNEQFF.

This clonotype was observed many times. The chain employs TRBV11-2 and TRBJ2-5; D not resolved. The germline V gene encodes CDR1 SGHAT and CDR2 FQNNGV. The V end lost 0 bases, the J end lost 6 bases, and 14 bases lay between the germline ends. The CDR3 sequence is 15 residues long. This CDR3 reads CASSLDPAWRQTQYF. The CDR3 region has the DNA TGTGCCAGCAGCTTAGACCCCGCCTGGCGGCAGACCCAGTACTTC.

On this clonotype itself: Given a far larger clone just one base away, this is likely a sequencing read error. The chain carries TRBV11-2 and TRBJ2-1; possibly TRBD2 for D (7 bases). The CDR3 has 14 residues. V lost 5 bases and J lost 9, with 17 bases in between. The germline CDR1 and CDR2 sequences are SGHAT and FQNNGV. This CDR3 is CASSQGGGFPEQFF. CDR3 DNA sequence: TGTGCCAGCAGCCAAGGGGGGGGTTTCCCTGAGCAGTTCTTC. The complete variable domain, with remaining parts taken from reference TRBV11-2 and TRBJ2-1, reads EAGVAQSPRYKIIEKRQSVAFWCNPISGHATLYWYQQILGQGPKLLIQFQNNGVVDDSQLPKDRFSAERLKGVDSTLKIQPAKLEDSAVYLCASSQGGGFPEQFFGPGTRLTVL.

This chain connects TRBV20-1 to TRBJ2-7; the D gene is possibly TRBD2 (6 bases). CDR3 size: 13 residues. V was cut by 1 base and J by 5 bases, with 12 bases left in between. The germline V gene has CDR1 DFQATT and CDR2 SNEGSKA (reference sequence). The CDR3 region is CSARVGREDEQYF. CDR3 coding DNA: TGCAGTGCTAGAGTGGGAAGGGAGGACGAGCAGTACTTC.

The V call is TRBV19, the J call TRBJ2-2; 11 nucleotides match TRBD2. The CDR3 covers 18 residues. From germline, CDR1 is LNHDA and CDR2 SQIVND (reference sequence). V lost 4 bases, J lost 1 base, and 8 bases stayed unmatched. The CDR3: CASSSPRTSGLNTGELFF. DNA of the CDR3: TGTGCCAGTAGTAGCCCTCGGACTAGCGGGTTGAACACCGGGGAGCTGTTTTTT. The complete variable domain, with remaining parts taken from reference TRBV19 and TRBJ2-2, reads DGGITQSPKYLFRKEGQNVTLSCEQNLNHDAMYWYRQDPGQGLRLIYYSQIVNDFQKGDIAEGYSVSREKKESFPLTVTSAQKNPTAFYLCASSSPRTSGLNTGELFFGEGSRLTVL.

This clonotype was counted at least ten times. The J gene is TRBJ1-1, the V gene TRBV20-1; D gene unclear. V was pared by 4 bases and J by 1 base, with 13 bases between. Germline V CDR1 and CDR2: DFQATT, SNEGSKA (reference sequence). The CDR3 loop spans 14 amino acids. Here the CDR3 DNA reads TGCAGTGCTAAACAGAGTACCAAGAACACTGAAGCTTTCTTT. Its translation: CSAKQSTKNTEAFF.

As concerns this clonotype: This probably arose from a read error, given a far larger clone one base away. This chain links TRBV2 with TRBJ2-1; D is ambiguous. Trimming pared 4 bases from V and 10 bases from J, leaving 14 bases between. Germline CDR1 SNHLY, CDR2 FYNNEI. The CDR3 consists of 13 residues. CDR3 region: CASSVPNSYEQFF. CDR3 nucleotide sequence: TGTGCCAGCAGTGTACCAAACTCCTACGAGCAGTTCTTC.

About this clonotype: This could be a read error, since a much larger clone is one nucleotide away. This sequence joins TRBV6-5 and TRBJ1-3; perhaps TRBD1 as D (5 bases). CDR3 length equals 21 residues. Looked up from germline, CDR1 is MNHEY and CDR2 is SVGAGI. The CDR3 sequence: CASSYSRVVTQGPFSGSTIYF. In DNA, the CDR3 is TGTGCCAGCAGTTACTCCCGGGTTGTCACTCAGGGACCATTTTCTGGAAGCACCATATATTTT.

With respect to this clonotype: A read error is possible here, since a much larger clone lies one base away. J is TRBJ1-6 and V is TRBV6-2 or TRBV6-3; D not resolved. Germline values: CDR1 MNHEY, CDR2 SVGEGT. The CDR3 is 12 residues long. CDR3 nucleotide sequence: TGTGCCAACAGTTACCCGAAAGAACGCCTCCACTTT. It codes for CANSYPKERLHF.